The rows below give T cell receptor beta chains drawn from one sample of a study of blood T cell repertoires in COVID-19. Method: immunoSEQ multiplex PCR; TCRdb's copy keeps in-frame clones and lacks some. The table has tens of thousands of clones, approximately 90% seen once. The source material was peripheral blood. These receptor sequences come from a man between 60 and 70 years old with acute or convalescent COVID-19. CDR3s include the opening cysteine and the closing phenylalanine or tryptophan. D genes are given only for firm matches. The listing skips clone size in some rows; elsewhere it reads once, few, many or a size class.

>-|TRBD1|TRBV4-1|TRBJ1-2
CASSQGQGYGYTF
TGCGCCAGCAGCCAGGGACAGGGATACGGCTACACCTTC
>-|-|TRBV19|TRBJ2-3
CASRSGAGSDTQYF
TGTGCCAGTAGATCTGGCGCGGGATCAGATACGCAGTATTTT
>-|TRBD1|TRBV6-1|TRBJ1-4
CASSDAGGREKLFF
TGTGCCAGCAGTGACGCAGGGGGGCGTGAAAAACTGTTTTTT
>-|-|TRBV4-1|TRBJ1-2
CASSQDYGEGYGYTF
TGCGCCAGCAGCCAAGATTATGGGGAGGGCTATGGCTACACCTTC
>-|-|TRBV11-2|TRBJ1-1
CASSLRRGTMNTEAFF
TGTGCCAGCAGCTTGAGACGGGGAACAATGAACACTGAAGCTTTCTTT
>-|TRBD1|TRBV4-3|TRBJ2-1
CASSHLIRDRGDNEQFF
TGCGCCAGCAGCCACCTCATCCGGGACAGGGGAGACAATGAGCAGTTCTTC
>-|-|TRBV11-2|TRBJ2-3
CASSLERQGKGTQYF
TGTGCCAGCAGCTTAGAGCGGCAGGGGAAGGGTACGCAGTATTTT
>few|-|TRBV13|TRBJ2-2
CASSSLSLADTGELFF
TGTGCCAGCAGCTCCCTTAGTTTAGCGGACACCGGGGAGCTGTTTTTT
>-|-|TRBV5-5|TRBJ1-2
CASRPDMRTENYGYTF
TGTGCCAGCAGGCCAGACATGAGGACAGAAAACTATGGCTACACCTTC
>-|TRBD1|TRBV6-1|TRBJ1-2
CASSEAKGGQGPYGYTF
TGTGCCAGCAGTGAAGCTAAAGGCGGACAGGGTCCCTATGGCTACACCTTC
>once|TRBD1|TRBV2|TRBJ1-5
CASKGTGNQPQHF
TGTGCCAGCAAGGGGACAGGCAATCAGCCCCAGCATTTT
>once|-|TRBV27|TRBJ1-2
CASSYSGQPSDYTF
TGTGCCAGCAGTTATTCTGGACAGCCCTCCGACTACACCTTC
>-|TRBD2|TRBV7-2|TRBJ2-5
CASSQLAGRGTQYF
TGTGCCAGCAGCCAACTAGCGGGGAGGGGGACCCAGTACTTC
>once|TRBD1|TRBV14|TRBJ2-7
CASSLPRDRGPPYEQYF
TGTGCCAGCAGCCTACCCCGGGACAGGGGACCCCCCTACGAGCAGTACTTC
>-|TRBD1|TRBV5-1|TRBJ1-2
CASSFWGQGSDGYTF
TGCGCCAGCAGCTTTTGGGGACAGGGTTCCGATGGCTACACCTTC
>-|TRBD1|TRBV6-2/TRBV6-3|TRBJ1-1
CASSYPPTGAARVDEAFF
TGTGCCAGCAGTTACCCACCCACAGGGGCCGCAAGGGTTGATGAAGCTTTCTTT
>-|TRBD1|TRBV18|TRBJ2-5
CASSQDRGETQYF
TGTGCCAGCTCCCAGGACAGGGGCGAGACCCAGTACTTC
>-|TRBD2|TRBV29-1|TRBJ2-3
CSAAGGQTDTQYF
TGCAGCGCCGCGGGGGGGCAGACAGATACGCAGTATTTT
>-|-|TRBV5-8|TRBJ1-2
CASRDILGFGYTF
TGTGCCAGCAGGGACATCCTAGGGTTTGGCTACACCTTC
>-|-|TRBV23-1|TRBJ1-2
CASSQGVGQMPCYGYTF
TGCGCCAGCAGTCAGGGGGTCGGACAGATGCCTTGCTATGGCTACACCTTC
>-|-|TRBV5-1|TRBJ1-6
CASSSQGNQGSPLHF
TGCGCCAGCAGCTCCCAGGGTAATCAGGGTTCACCCCTCCACTTT
>-|-|TRBV5-8|TRBJ1-1
CASSLQGGLNTEAFF
TGTGCCAGCAGCCTACAGGGCGGTCTGAACACTGAAGCTTTCTTT
>-|-|TRBV30|TRBJ2-7
CAWSVPTVGGIAYEQYF
TGTGCCTGGAGTGTCCCAACTGTTGGAGGAATTGCGTACGAGCAGTACTTC
>few|TRBD1|TRBV19|TRBJ1-1
CASREQGANTEAFF
TGTGCCAGTAGGGAACAGGGGGCGAACACTGAAGCTTTCTTT
>few|-|TRBV5-8|TRBJ2-7
CASSFTGTSGQYF
TGTGCCAGCAGCTTCACGGGAACCTCCGGGCAGTACTTC
>-|-|TRBV6-5|TRBJ1-2
CASTSRGVGRTGSF
TGTGCCAGCACTTCCAGGGGAGTCGGAAGGACCGGGTCCTTC
>-|TRBD2|TRBV5-4|TRBJ2-3
CASSKPGLAPDTQYF
TGTGCCAGCAGCAAACCGGGACTAGCTCCTGATACGCAGTATTTT
>-|TRBD1|TRBV15|TRBJ2-2
CATSSYRGSGELFF
TGTGCCACCAGCTCCTACAGGGGTTCAGGGGAGCTGTTTTTT
>once|-|TRBV27|TRBJ1-4
CASSLNSQNEKLFF
TGTGCCAGCAGTTTAAACAGTCAAAATGAAAAACTGTTTTTT
>-|-|TRBV9|TRBJ2-5
CASSVDSYQETQYF
TGTGCCAGCAGCGTTGACAGTTACCAAGAGACCCAGTACTTC
>-|-|TRBV25-1|TRBJ1-1
CASSPGSGVAFF
TGTGCCAGCAGTCCGGGGTCAGGGGTGGCTTTCTTT
>-|TRBD2|TRBV29-1|TRBJ2-1
CSVAGGSGNSYNEQFF
TGCAGCGTTGCCGGAGGAAGCGGGAACTCCTACAATGAGCAGTTCTTC
>once|-|TRBV25-1|TRBJ1-2
CASSQEATYGYTF
TGTGCCAGCAGTCAAGAGGCTACCTATGGCTACACCTTC
>-|-|TRBV4-3|TRBJ2-7
CASSQDHYGGLMGEQYF
TGCGCCAGCAGCCAAGATCATTACGGGGGGCTGATGGGCGAGCAGTACTTC
>-|-|TRBV11-2|TRBJ2-7
CASSLWYIPEQYF
TGTGCCAGCAGCTTATGGTACATCCCCGAGCAGTACTTC
>-|TRBD2|TRBV7-2|TRBJ2-7
CASTRLAGRHSDEQYF
TGTGCCAGCACCCGACTAGCGGGGAGGCATAGCGACGAGCAGTACTTC
>-|-|TRBV5-4|TRBJ2-7
CASSLQGDWGYEQYF
TGTGCCAGCAGCTTACAGGGCGACTGGGGCTACGAGCAGTACTTC